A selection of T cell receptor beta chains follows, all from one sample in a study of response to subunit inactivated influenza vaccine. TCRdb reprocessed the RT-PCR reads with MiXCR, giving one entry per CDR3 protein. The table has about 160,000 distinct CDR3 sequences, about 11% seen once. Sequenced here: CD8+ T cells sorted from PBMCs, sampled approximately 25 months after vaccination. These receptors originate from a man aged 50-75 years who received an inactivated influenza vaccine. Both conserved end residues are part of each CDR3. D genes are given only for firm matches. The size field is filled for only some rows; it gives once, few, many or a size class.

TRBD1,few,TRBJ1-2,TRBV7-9,CASSSGQGGYGYTF,TGTGCCAGCAGCTCCGGACAGGGGGGCTATGGCTACACCTTC
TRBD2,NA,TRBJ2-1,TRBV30,CARGGTILDEQFF,TGTGCCCGGGGAGGGACTATCCTTGATGAGCAGTTCTTC
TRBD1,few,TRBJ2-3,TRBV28,CASSSPSSIIRQGTSTDTQYF,TGTGCCAGCAGTTCTCCTTCATCCATAATCCGACAGGGGACTAGCACAGATACGCAGTATTTT
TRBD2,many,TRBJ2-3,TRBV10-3,CAISESGGSADTQYF,TGTGCCATCAGTGAGTCCGGGGGGAGCGCAGATACGCAGTATTTT
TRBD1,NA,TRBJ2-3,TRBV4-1,CASSQVWGQGADTQYF,TGCGCCAGCAGCCAAGTCTGGGGACAGGGGGCAGATACGCAGTATTTT
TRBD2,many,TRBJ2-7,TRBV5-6,CASSPGTTHEQYF,TGTGCCAGCAGTCCCGGGACTACCCACGAGCAGTACTTC
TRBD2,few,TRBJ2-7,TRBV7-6,CASSLSLAGGSYEQYF,TGTGCCAGCAGCTTATCGTTAGCGGGAGGGTCTTACGAGCAGTACTTC
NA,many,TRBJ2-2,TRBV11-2,CASSSQNTGELFF,TGTGCCAGCAGCTCTCAGAACACCGGGGAGCTGTTTTTT
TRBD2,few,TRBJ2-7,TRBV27,CASSFLVSGGSSYEQYF,TGTGCCAGCAGTTTTTTGGTTAGCGGGGGGTCCTCCTACGAGCAGTACTTC
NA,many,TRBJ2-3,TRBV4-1,CASSQVVDTQYF,TGCGCCAGCAGCCAAGTTGTAGATACGCAGTATTTT
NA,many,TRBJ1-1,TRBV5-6,CASSPDGTTLNTEAFF,TGTGCCAGCAGCCCGGATGGAACCACCCTGAACACTGAAGCTTTCTTT
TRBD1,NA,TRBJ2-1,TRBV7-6,CASSSGGPYNEQFF,TGTGCCAGCAGTTCAGGGGGCCCATACAATGAGCAGTTCTTC
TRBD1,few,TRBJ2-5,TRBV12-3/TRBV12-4,CASSLVDREETQYF,TGTGCCAGCAGTTTAGTCGACAGGGAAGAGACCCAGTACTTC
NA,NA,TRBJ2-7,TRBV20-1,CSARDLLEGTYEQYF,TGCAGTGCTAGAGATCTGCTGGAGGGAACTTACGAGCAGTACTTC
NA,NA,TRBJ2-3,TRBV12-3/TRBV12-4,CASSNDSFPPYF,TGTGCCAGCAGTAACGACTCCTTCCCCCCGTATTTT
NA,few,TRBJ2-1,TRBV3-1,CASSPDWSSYNEQFF,TGTGCCAGCAGCCCGGACTGGAGCTCCTACAATGAGCAGTTCTTC
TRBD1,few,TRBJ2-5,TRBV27,CASSPWTGVETQYF,TGTGCCAGCAGTCCTTGGACAGGGGTAGAGACCCAGTACTTC
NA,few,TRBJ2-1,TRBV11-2,CASSSPDLPYNEQFF,TGTGCCAGCAGCTCTCCGGACTTACCTTACAATGAGCAGTTCTTC
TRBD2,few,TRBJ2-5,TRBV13,CASSSGRDYKKQETQYF,TGTGCCAGCAGCTCAGGCCGGGACTACAAAAAACAAGAGACCCAGTACTTC
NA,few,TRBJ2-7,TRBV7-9,CASTPSGTIYEQYF,TGTGCCAGCACCCCGTCTGGGACAATCTACGAGCAGTACTTC
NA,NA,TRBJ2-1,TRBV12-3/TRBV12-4,CASSLGARNEQFF,TGTGCCAGCAGTTTGGGGGCGCGAAATGAGCAGTTCTTC
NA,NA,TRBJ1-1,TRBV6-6,CASSYGSGEAFF,TGTGCCAGCAGTTACGGGTCGGGGGAAGCTTTCTTT
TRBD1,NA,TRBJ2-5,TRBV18,CASSQYATGRETQYF,TGTGCCAGCTCACAGTACGCGACAGGGAGAGAGACCCAGTACTTC
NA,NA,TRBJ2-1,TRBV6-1,CASSEWGYEQFF,TGTGCCAGCAGTGAATGGGGTTATGAGCAGTTCTTC
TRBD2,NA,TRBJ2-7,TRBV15,CATSERGRAYEQYF,TGTGCCACCAGCGAGCGGGGCCGTGCGTACGAGCAGTACTTC
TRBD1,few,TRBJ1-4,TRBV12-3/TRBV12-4,CAGSSTGGAGEKLFF,TGTGCCGGCAGTTCTACAGGGGGCGCAGGGGAAAAACTGTTTTTT
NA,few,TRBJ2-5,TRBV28,CASSFWQGETQYF,TGTGCCAGCAGTTTTTGGCAGGGGGAGACCCAGTACTTC
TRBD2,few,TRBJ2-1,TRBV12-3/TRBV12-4,CASSPTSGGAHELFF,TGTGCCAGCAGCCCTACTAGCGGGGGGGCCCATGAGCTGTTCTTC
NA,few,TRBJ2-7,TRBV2,CASSEGQGIYEQYF,TGTGCCAGCAGTGAAGGGCAGGGGATATACGAGCAGTACTTC
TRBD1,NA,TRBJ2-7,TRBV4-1,CASSPLGQGTYEQYF,TGCGCCAGCAGCCCACTGGGACAGGGGACCTACGAGCAGTACTTC
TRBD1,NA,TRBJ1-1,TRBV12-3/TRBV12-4,CASSLTGTLLNTEAFF,TGTGCCAGCAGTCTGACAGGGACTCTATTGAACACTGAAGCTTTCTTT
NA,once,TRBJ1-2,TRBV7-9,CASGETGPTLYGYTF,TGTGCCAGCGGCGAGACTGGTCCTACTTTGTATGGCTACACCTTC
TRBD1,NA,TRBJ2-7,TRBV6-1,CASQDRIGLYEQYF,TGTGCCAGCCAGGACAGGATTGGTCTCTACGAGCAGTACTTC
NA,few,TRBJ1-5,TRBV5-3,CARSCPTEQPQHF,TGTGCCAGAAGCTGCCCGACAGAACAGCCCCAGCATTTT
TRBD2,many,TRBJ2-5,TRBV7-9,CASNNRLAGEVEETQYF,TGTGCCAGCAACAACCGACTAGCGGGAGAGGTAGAAGAGACCCAGTACTTC
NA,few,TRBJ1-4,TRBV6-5,CASSYLGRPNEKLFF,TGTGCCAGCAGTTACTTGGGCAGACCTAATGAAAAACTGTTTTTT
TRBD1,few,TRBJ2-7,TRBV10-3,CAISQDRGNPYEQYF,TGTGCCATCAGTCAGGACAGGGGGAACCCCTACGAGCAGTACTTC
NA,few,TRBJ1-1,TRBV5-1,CASSLATGTTLNTEAFF,TGCGCCAGCAGCTTGGCTACCGGGACGACGTTGAACACTGAAGCTTTCTTT
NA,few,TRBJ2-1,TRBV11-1,CASSLALRIDGKTYNEQFF,TGTGCCAGCAGCTTAGCCTTAAGGATCGACGGGAAGACCTACAATGAGCAGTTCTTC
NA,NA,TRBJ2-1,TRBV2,CANSETTTRGNGEQFF,TGTGCCAACAGTGAGACTACTACGAGGGGGAACGGCGAGCAGTTCTTC
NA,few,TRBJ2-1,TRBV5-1,CASRGSRVGSFF,TGCGCCAGCAGGGGCAGCCGCGTAGGGTCGTTCTTC
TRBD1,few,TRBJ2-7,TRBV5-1,CASSPAGDRAYEQYF,TGCGCCAGCAGCCCGGCAGGGGACAGGGCCTACGAGCAGTACTTC